This note documents a single T cell receptor (beta chain) sequence. Its recognized antigen is unknown. No qualities accompany the bases; no much larger clone lies one base away. The library was made by the immunoSEQ multiplex PCR assay. TCRdb limited this immuneACCESS table to in-frame rearrangements with V and J called. A share of clones is missing; checked studies link under half to unresolved V genes, and the rest is unexplained. The sample table contains around 77,000 clones; only one count was recorded for around 92% of them. The ten biggest clones cover roughly 0.7% of the sample. This entry comes from a study of T cell changes during pregnancy in multiple sclerosis (dated by TCRdb to 2018 to 2020). Turning to the overall study: Changes in the T cell repertoire over the course of pregnancy were examined in this study in women with multiple sclerosis.

The germline V gene sets CDR1 to MNHNS and CDR2 to SASEGT. The CDR3 measures 13 amino acids from cysteine to phenylalanine. The CDR3 DNA has 39 bases and is translated from base 1. V is cut back by 10 bases and J by 7 bases, with 13 bases in the junction unmatched. The rearranged segments are TRBV6-1 and TRBJ2-7; TRBD1 fits 7 bases in the junction. Material: peripheral blood, obtained in the third trimester of pregnancy. The receptor was derived from a female donor in good health, enrolled as a control in a pregnancy study. This receptor has the CDR3 CATGQVRAGEQYF. The bases are TGTGCCACTGGACAGGTTCGCGCTGGGGAGCAGTACTTC.